Listed below are T cell receptor beta chains from one sample, sequenced in a study of T cell responses to AZD1222 COVID-19 vaccine. Clones were read by immunoSEQ multiplex PCR, and TCRdb kept only the in-frame ones, dropping some. The repertoire holds about 88,000 clones, with roughly 89% as singletons. This specimen was peripheral blood, taken on day 0 of AZD1222 vaccination. The receptors come from an adult in good health. Each CDR3 is given with its conserved first and last residue. D genes are given only for firm matches. The size field is filled for only some rows; it gives once, few, many or a size class.

TRBV7-2,NA,NA,TRBJ1-3,TGTGCCAGCAGCCAGGACGCGGCCGGGAACACCATATATTTT,CASSQDAAGNTIYF
TRBV5-1,few,NA,TRBJ1-3,TGCGCCAGCAGCTTGGGGTACAGGGCGTCTGGAAACACCATATATTTT,CASSLGYRASGNTIYF
TRBV2,NA,NA,TRBJ1-5,TGTGCCAGCAGCGGCCCGTGGGATAATCAGCCCCAGCATTTT,CASSGPWDNQPQHF
TRBV7-8,once,NA,TRBJ1-6,TGTGCCAGCAGCTCCCGGGGGGGAAGCTCCTATAATTCACCCCTCCACTTT,CASSSRGGSSYNSPLHF
TRBV6-1,NA,NA,TRBJ1-2,TGTGCCAGCAGTGAAGCTGTCGCAGGGTATGGCTACACCTTC,CASSEAVAGYGYTF
TRBV6-5,NA,NA,TRBJ1-6,TGTGCCGGGGCCGGGACACCGAATTCACCCCTCCACTTT,CAGAGTPNSPLHF
TRBV2,NA,NA,TRBJ2-1,TGTGCCAGCAGCAAAAATTCCGCCTCCTACAATGAGCAGTTCTTC,CASSKNSASYNEQFF
TRBV10-3,once,NA,TRBJ2-7,TGTGCCATCAGTGGTGGGCCGCCTTACGAGCAGTACTTC,CAISGGPPYEQYF
TRBV5-1,NA,TRBD1,TRBJ2-7,TGCGCCAGCAGCGACAGGGGCGGCGAGCAGTACTTC,CASSDRGGEQYF
TRBV6-1,NA,NA,TRBJ1-1,TGTGCCAGCAGCTTCCCTGTGGTGAACACTGAAGCTTTCTTT,CASSFPVVNTEAFF
TRBV19,NA,NA,TRBJ1-6,TGTGCCAGTACCCCATCCTGGCCGACCATTGATTCACCCCTCCACTTT,CASTPSWPTIDSPLHF
TRBV13,NA,NA,TRBJ1-1,TGTGCCAGCAGCCCTCAAGTGGGGATGGGTGAAGCTTTCTTT,CASSPQVGMGEAFF
TRBV19,NA,NA,TRBJ1-5,TGTGCCAGTAGTATTACAGTATATAGCAATCAGCCCCAGCATTTT,CASSITVYSNQPQHF
TRBV19,NA,TRBD1,TRBJ1-6,TGTGCCAGTAGGCACACAGGGGGGCTCTATAATTCACCCCTCCACTTT,CASRHTGGLYNSPLHF
TRBV28,NA,NA,TRBJ1-1,TGTGCCAGCATTAACCAGGGTTGGGGCACTGAAGCTTTCTTT,CASINQGWGTEAFF
TRBV19,NA,TRBD1,TRBJ2-2,TGTGCCAGTAGTATTGGGACAGGGAAGAACACCGGGGAGCTGTTTTTT,CASSIGTGKNTGELFF
TRBV19,once,NA,TRBJ2-4,TGTGCCAGTAGTTCCCGATCGAAAAACATTCAGTACTTC,CASSSRSKNIQYF
TRBV7-3,NA,NA,TRBJ2-1,TGTGCCAGCAGCTTCAACGTGGGCAATGAGCAGTTCTTC,CASSFNVGNEQFF
TRBV9,NA,NA,TRBJ1-1,TGTGCCAGCAGCGAGGGAGGGAGCGTTGCTTTCTTT,CASSEGGSVAFF
TRBV9,NA,NA,TRBJ1-6,TGTGCCAGCAGCGTAGCGGGGGATCCGAATTCACCCCTCCACTTT,CASSVAGDPNSPLHF
TRBV15,NA,TRBD1,TRBJ1-5,TGTGCCACCAGCAGAGATCTCAGGGGGGGAGATCAGCCCCAGCATTTT,CATSRDLRGGDQPQHF
TRBV4-1,NA,TRBD1,TRBJ2-2,TGCGCCAGCAGCCCGTTACAGGGGAAATACACCGGGGAGCTGTTTTTT,CASSPLQGKYTGELFF
TRBV27,NA,TRBD2,TRBJ2-5,TGTGCCAGCAGTATGGCGGGGGGTTTCGAGACCCAGTACTTC,CASSMAGGFETQYF
TRBV7-3,NA,TRBD2,TRBJ2-1,TGTGCCAGCAGCGGACTAGCGGAAAACAATGAGCAGTTCTTC,CASSGLAENNEQFF
TRBV27,NA,NA,TRBJ2-7,TGTGCCAGCAGTTCCCTACAGGGACACCACTACGAGCAGTACTTC,CASSSLQGHHYEQYF
TRBV6-5,few,NA,TRBJ1-2,TGTGCCAGCAGTCCGACGGGGCCCCTACGGGGCTACACCTTC,CASSPTGPLRGYTF
TRBV27,once,TRBD1,TRBJ1-5,TGTGCCAATCGCTTCGACAGGGGGCTGTGCAATCAGCCCCAGCATTTT,CANRFDRGLCNQPQHF
TRBV19,NA,TRBD2,TRBJ2-1,TGTGCCAGTAGCCACTCAAGCGGGGGGGCCGACAATGAGCAGTTCTTC,CASSHSSGGADNEQFF
TRBV10-2,few,NA,TRBJ1-2,TGCGCCAGCAGTAATCCGAGGGGCTACACCTTC,CASSNPRGYTF
TRBV12-3/TRBV12-4,NA,NA,TRBJ1-6,TGTGCCAGCAGTCAGAGGGGGCCCCTCCACTTT,CASSQRGPLHF
TRBV7-2,NA,NA,TRBJ2-7,TGTGCCAGCAGCGAGCGGGCAGGCCTTTCCTACGAGCAGTACTTC,CASSERAGLSYEQYF
TRBV6-5,NA,NA,TRBJ1-2,TGTGCCAGCAGTCAGGGCTATGGCTACACCTTC,CASSQGYGYTF
TRBV30,NA,TRBD1,TRBJ2-1,TGTGCCTGGAGCCAGGGGGCCTACAATGAGCAGTTCTTC,CAWSQGAYNEQFF
TRBV7-8,NA,NA,TRBJ2-2,TGTGCCAGCAGCTTATATGGGCCATCGGTCACCGGGGAGCTGTTTTTT,CASSLYGPSVTGELFF
TRBV5-1,NA,TRBD1,TRBJ1-6,TGCGCCAGCAGCTTGGATGGACAGGGGATTTCACCCCTCCACTTT,CASSLDGQGISPLHF
TRBV29-1,NA,NA,TRBJ1-4,TGCAGCGCCCGAGGTCAGGGGTATGAAAAACTGTTTTTT,CSARGQGYEKLFF
TRBV2,few,NA,TRBJ1-4,TGTGCCAGCAAGCACGATGTGAATGAAAAACTGTTTTTT,CASKHDVNEKLFF